The 10 T cell receptor beta chains below come from one sample, sequenced in a study of shared T cell receptors in the human thymus. Produced via immunoSEQ multiplex PCR; TCRdb's table is partial and in-frame only. The sample contains hundreds of thousands of clones, approximately 83% of which appear only once. This sample was shared with a second study, whose subject was human thymus T cells.

Material for sequencing was thymocytes. The receptors stem from a girl under two years old with a congenital heart defect.

The chain employs TRBV9 and TRBJ2-7; TRBD2 is a possible D gene (5 bases). Germline loops: CDR1 SGDLS, CDR2 YYNGEE. This CDR3 region has 12 residues. Between the trimmed V and J ends, which lost 7 bases and 5 bases, there was a span of 13 bases. As DNA, the CDR3 is TGTGCCAGCGGAGGTCACGTCGACGAGCAGTACTTC. Residues: CASGGHVDEQYF. The complete variable domain, with remaining parts taken from reference TRBV9 and TRBJ2-7, reads DSGVTQTPKHLITATGQRVTLRCSPRSGDLSVYWYQQSLDQGLQFLIQYYNGEERAKGNILERFSAQQFPDLHSELNLSSLELGDSALYFCASGGHVDEQYFGPGTRLTVT.

This rearrangement joins TRBV6-1 to TRBJ1-2; 7 nucleotides match TRBD1. Germline trimming cut 5 bases from V and 2 bases from J; bases unmatched to any gene: 5. CDR1 and CDR2 from the germline V gene are MNHNS and SASEGT. CDR3 size: 14 residues. Written as DNA, the CDR3 is TGTGCCAGCAGTCCCCAGACAGGGAACTATGGCTACACCTTC. The encoded protein is CASSPQTGNYGYTF.

The chain combines TRBV6-1 with TRBJ2-7; tentative D call: TRBD2 (7 bases). Looked up from germline, CDR1 is MNHNS and CDR2 is SASEGT. This CDR3 has 16 amino acids. Trimming took 0 bases from V and 5 from J, leaving 17 bases between them. CDR3 in amino acids: CASSEARRGPPHEQYF. CDR3 coding DNA: TGTGCCAGCAGTGAAGCCCGGCGGGGGCCCCCCCACGAGCAGTACTTC.

The V and J genes are TRBV5-5 and TRBJ2-7; no reliable D call. The CDR3 extends over 14 amino acids. V lost 4 bases and J lost 2, with 13 bases in between. Germline CDR1 and CDR2: SGHKS and YYEKEE (reference sequence). The CDR3 loop reads CASSRSPDPYEQYF. The CDR3, as DNA: TGTGCCAGCAGCCGTAGCCCTGACCCCTACGAGCAGTACTTC.

The chain carries TRBV10-3 and TRBJ2-7; possibly TRBD1 for D (6 bases). CDR3 length: 14 amino acids. Germline CDR1 reads ENHRY; CDR2 reads SYGVKD. Trimming stripped 8 bases from V and 1 base from J, with 15 bases between. The CDR3 spells CAIGNTGKSYEQYF. CDR3 DNA sequence: TGTGCCATCGGAAATACAGGGAAGTCCTACGAGCAGTACTTC.

The chain has TRBV27 and TRBJ1-2; the match to TRBD1 covers 9 bases. After removal of 0 bases from V and 8 bases from J, the junction contained 16 bases not matched to a gene. Germline V gives CDR1 MNHEY, CDR2 SMNVEV (reference sequence). There are 18 residues in the CDR3. The CDR3 DNA is TGTGCCAGCAGTTTATCCGGGACAGGGAGATTTACTATGGGCGGCTACACCTTC. Amino acids: CASSLSGTGRFTMGGYTF.

The gene calls are TRBV6-5 and TRBJ2-7; 8 positions match TRBD1. The V gene's germline CDR1 is MNHEY and CDR2 SVGAGI. The CDR3 has 14 residues. J gave up 3 bases and V 5 bases, and 6 bases lay outside the gene matches. The CDR3 DNA is TGTGCCAGCAGTCCCTGGGACAGGATCTACGAGCAGTACTTC. This sequence encodes CASSPWDRIYEQYF.

As concerns this clone: This same CDR3 is encoded by further DNA sequences in the sample. The chain joins TRBV9 to TRBJ1-4, with 8 bases matching TRBD1. Germline CDR1 is SGDLS and CDR2 is YYNGEE. The CDR3 has 14 residues. J lost 7 bases, V lost 3 bases, and 5 bases had no gene match. Here the CDR3 DNA reads TGTGCCAGCAGCGCCACAGGGGGTGGTGAAAAACTGTTTTTT. Translation gives CASSATGGGEKLFF.

The chain recombines TRBV6-5 with TRBJ2-5; 7 bases fit TRBD2. Trimming took 5 bases from V and 5 from J; bases not matched to a gene: 11. Germline V gene sequence: CDR1 MNHEY, CDR2 SVGAGI. The CDR3 consists of 15 residues. CDR3 loop: CASSPTGGGGETQYF. In DNA form, the CDR3 reads TGTGCCAGCAGTCCTACGGGGGGTGGCGGTGAGACCCAGTACTTC.

This rearrangement joins TRBV5-6 to TRBJ1-5, with a weak D call TRBD1 (6 bases). Deletions cut 2 bases from V and 7 bases from J, with 13 bases between. The CDR3 has 14 residues. The germline V gene encodes CDR1 SGHDT and CDR2 YYEEEE. The CDR3 sequence: CASSLQGMQQPQHF. The CDR3 DNA reads TGTGCCAGCAGCTTACAGGGAATGCAGCAGCCCCAGCATTTT.